This is a list of T cell receptor beta chains from one sample in a study of blood T cell repertoires in COVID-19. TCRdb keeps only in-frame clones here, not all; method: immunoSEQ multiplex PCR. The sample carries 300,000 or so clones, about nine tenths recorded once. Material: peripheral blood. These receptors came from a woman aged 40 to 50 who had recovered from COVID-19. Each CDR3 is given with its conserved first and last residue. D genes are given only for firm matches. Size is stated for part of the rows, as once, few or many counts, or as a class when the clone is expanded.

length	V	size	J	D	CDR3	DNA
12	TRBV5-6	NA	TRBJ2-5	NA	CASSPGGETQYF	TGTGCCAGCAGCCCTGGAGGGGAGACCCAGTACTTC
13	TRBV25-1	NA	TRBJ1-4	NA	CASSVVFNEKLFF	TGTGCCAGCAGTGTAGTTTTTAATGAAAAACTGTTTTTT
16	TRBV7-9	once	TRBJ2-7	NA	CASSRSNRGARYEQYF	TGTGCCAGCAGCCGATCAAACCGGGGGGCTCGGTACGAGCAGTACTTC
13	TRBV11-2	NA	TRBJ2-2	NA	CASSPRNTGELFF	TGTGCCAGCAGCCCGCGGAACACCGGGGAGCTGTTTTTT
15	TRBV6-2/TRBV6-3	NA	TRBJ1-5	NA	CASSYTGNSNQPQHF	TGTGCCAGCAGTTACACAGGGAATAGCAATCAGCCCCAGCATTTT
13	TRBV30	NA	TRBJ2-7	NA	CAWSVRRDYEQYF	TGTGCCTGGAGTGTAAGACGGGACTACGAGCAGTACTTC
13	TRBV2	NA	TRBJ1-1	NA	CASSVERRVEAFF	TGTGCCAGCAGTGTCGAACGGAGGGTTGAAGCTTTCTTT
14	TRBV5-1	NA	TRBJ1-6	NA	CASSSWSSGSPLHF	TGCGCCAGCAGTTCCTGGAGTAGCGGGTCACCCCTCCACTTT
14	TRBV2	NA	TRBJ1-1	NA	CASSVRTDVGEAFF	TGTGCCAGCAGTGTTCGGACAGATGTGGGTGAAGCTTTCTTT
15	TRBV6-6	NA	TRBJ1-6	NA	CASRNRERGNSPLHF	TGTGCCAGCAGGAACAGGGAGCGGGGAAATTCACCCCTCCACTTT
16	TRBV7-9	few	TRBJ2-1	TRBD2	CASRDISGGRYNEQFF	TGTGCCAGCAGGGATATTAGCGGGGGCCGCTACAATGAGCAGTTCTTC
17	TRBV6-1	NA	TRBJ2-4	TRBD1	CASSEGDRVFLRGIQYF	TGTGCCAGCAGTGAAGGGGACAGAGTCTTCCTAAGGGGCATTCAGTACTTC
17	TRBV3-1/TRBV3-2	NA	TRBJ2-2	NA	CASSLLFGTTNTGELFF	TGTGCCAGCAGCCTCCTATTCGGGACAACGAACACCGGGGAGCTGTTTTTT
14	TRBV2	NA	TRBJ1-3	TRBD1	CASSTGDSGNTIYF	TGTGCCAGCAGTACAGGGGATTCTGGAAACACCATATATTTT
14	TRBV5-1	NA	TRBJ1-2	NA	CASSPGNPNYGYTF	TGCGCCAGCAGCCCGGGGAATCCTAACTATGGCTACACCTTC
15	TRBV29-1	NA	TRBJ1-2	TRBD1	CSVFGQGEANYGYTF	TGCAGCGTTTTCGGACAGGGGGAAGCTAACTATGGCTACACCTTC
16	TRBV14	NA	TRBJ1-1	NA	CASSQRPRGFGTEAFF	TGTGCCAGCAGCCAGCGACCAAGGGGGTTTGGCACTGAAGCTTTCTTT
15	TRBV18	NA	TRBJ1-5	TRBD1	CASRGTVNSNQPQHF	TGTGCCAGCCGAGGGACAGTTAATAGCAATCAGCCCCAGCATTTT